This T cell receptor beta chain emerged from a study of technical replicates of blood from a few donors. Method: immunoSEQ multiplex PCR; TCRdb's copy keeps in-frame clones and lacks some. The sample consists of roughly 51,000 clones, around 93% of them appearing once. V was pared by 3 bases and J by 4 bases, with 3 bases of the junction left unmatched. The V gene's germline CDR1 is SGHRS and CDR2 YFSETQ. There are 14 residues in the CDR3. The sample consisted of PBMCs. The gene calls are TRBV5-1 and TRBJ1-3; TRBD1 matches at 8 bases. The source is a human donor in good health. Some clones in this sample may be carry-over from other donors' samples. For the CDR3, the DNA is TGCGCCAGCAGCTCTGGACAGGGAGGAAACACCATATATTTT. Protein: CASSSGQGGNTIYF.